A selection of T cell receptor beta chains follows, all from one sample in a study of shared T cell receptors in the human thymus. TCRdb's table, derived via immunoSEQ multiplex PCR, lists solely in-frame clones and lacks some. The sample includes 700,000 to 750,000 clones, 70% to 90% seen only once; the top ten take 0.008% to 0.011%. These data were also reused for a study on human thymus T cells.

Material for sequencing was thymocytes. Receptors were obtained from a girl under three years old with a congenital heart defect. Each CDR3 is given with its conserved first and last residue. The order of the fields is J gene, V gene, CDR3 protein.

>TRBJ1-1|TRBV27
CASSLGGAPPNTEAFF
>TRBJ2-3|TRBV5-1
CASSLGLTQYF
>TRBJ2-7|TRBV5-6
CASSLGGLDSYEQYF
>TRBJ1-6|TRBV5-8
CASSVCSHASPLHF
>TRBJ1-5|TRBV28
CASSIQPQHF
>TRBJ2-7|TRBV14
CASSQETGWQYF
>TRBJ2-1|TRBV6-7
CASSYSTRGGHLYNEQFF
>TRBJ2-5|TRBV19
CASSIRPGDVLETQYF
>TRBJ2-1|TRBV5-6
CASSFRQGLCEQFF
>TRBJ1-5|TRBV28
CASSRGQLHSNQPQHF
>TRBJ2-2|TRBV7-3
CASSFERTRGTGELFF
>TRBJ2-5|TRBV5-1
CASSLRGPGETQYF
>TRBJ1-1|TRBV30
CAWSRADSFEDTEAFF
>TRBJ2-7|TRBV7-7
CASSPFPRVLRKDRHYEQYF
>TRBJ1-1|TRBV7-9
CASSPRQGAPEAFF
>TRBJ2-3|TRBV4-1
CASSQGHLGTDTQYF
>TRBJ2-7|TRBV28
CASSSRTGSPYEQYF
>TRBJ2-7|TRBV10-3
CAISEPSGGIYEQYF
>TRBJ1-4|TRBV5-1
CASSLVGNPTNEKLFF
>TRBJ1-4|TRBV19
CASREPGQENEKLFF
>TRBJ2-3|TRBV28
CASSKGARDFTDTQYF
>TRBJ1-1|TRBV30
CAWFESPSGTEAFF
>TRBJ2-1|TRBV11-2
CASSTTWSKLFNEQFF
>TRBJ2-1|TRBV6-1
CASSEPTSGTYNEQFF
>TRBJ1-2|TRBV27
CASGPGDIGYTF
>TRBJ1-6|TRBV4-1
CASSQVIQSGSPLHF
>TRBJ1-1|TRBV11-1
CASSLERFSGSRAFF
>TRBJ2-7|TRBV19
CASSRIDRGPCEQYF
>TRBJ1-1|TRBV9
CASSAAATGLNTEAFF
>TRBJ2-7|TRBV11-2
CASSLLAGGSYEQYF
>TRBJ2-2|TRBV5-1
CASSSTGFVTGELFF
>TRBJ2-1|TRBV4-3
CASSHRTGARRQFF
>TRBJ2-7|TRBV7-9
CASSQGQPEDYEQYF
>TRBJ1-2|TRBV6-6
CASSSGGGGCTGYTF
>TRBJ2-1|TRBV9
CASKRDRGNEQFF
>TRBJ2-7|TRBV28
CASTFKDRMFYEQYF
>TRBJ2-1|TRBV4-1
CASSHIWRDRQYNEQFF
>TRBJ1-2|TRBV6-1
CASRQGEGYTF
>TRBJ2-5|TRBV5-1
CASSLLSGGLRETQYF
>TRBJ1-1|TRBV2
CASSAQPEAFF
>TRBJ1-6|TRBV11-2
CASSLGDRGNSPLHF
>TRBJ1-1|TRBV27
CASIGQGNNTEAFF
>TRBJ1-1|TRBV2
CASSPGTGREAFF
>TRBJ2-7|TRBV11-2
CASSRRVCYEQYF
>TRBJ1-6|TRBV5-1
CASSLARDRALSPLHF
>TRBJ1-6|TRBV7-2
CASRRNRELSSPLHF
>TRBJ2-2|TRBV12-5
CASGLVRGGELFF
>TRBJ1-2|TRBV5-4
CASSLEGENYGYTF
>TRBJ1-1|TRBV11-1
CASSSRRTEAFF
>TRBJ2-4|TRBV5-1
CASSLVAFAGNIQYF
>TRBJ1-2|TRBV29-1
CSVVLKGNYGYTF
>TRBJ2-1|TRBV29-1
CSARGYEQFF
>TRBJ2-3|TRBV2
CASSEGLLRLASADTQYF
>TRBJ1-4|TRBV7-8
CASSLVWQASLNEKLFF